What follows are 28 T cell receptor beta chains derived from one specimen sequenced in a study of breast tumors, draining lymph nodes, adjacent tissues listed by TCRdb under 2016. The method behind the library was multiplex PCR. Sequenced on an Illumina HiSeq 2000. In TCRdb, the public reads were trimmed at Q25 with fastp and aligned with MiXCR, with productive beta chains retained. Rows with a matching CDR3 protein are joined into one entry that keeps the most common DNA and genes. This sample has about 31,000 distinct CDR3 sequences in its table, and over 55% of those were observed once. The leading ten clones occupy approximately 20% of the sample. The specimen sequenced was breast tumor tissue. Source of these receptors: a female donor with breast cancer. Some clones in this sample may be carry-over from other donors' samples.

Remarks on this clonotype: The CDR3 does not close with the conserved phenylalanine or tryptophan, likely indicating a read error. The chain carries TRBV19 and TRBJ1-2, with TRBD1 matching over 8 bases. Germline CDR1 LNHDA, CDR2 SQIVND (reference sequence). The junction had 9 bases not matched to a gene; V was cut back by 6 bases and J by 0 bases. This CDR3 comprises 16 residues. The CDR3 sequence is CASSSRQGSANYGYTS. Here the CDR3 DNA reads TGTGCCAGTAGCTCCCGACAGGGGTCGGCTAACTATGGCTACACCTCC.

V and J are TRBV9 and TRBJ1-2; 9 nucleotides match TRBD1. CDR3 length: 13 residues. The germline CDR1 and CDR2 sequences are SGDLS and YYNGEE. The trim removed 6 bases at V and 7 bases at J, leaving 7 bases unmatched. CDR3: CASTGTGFSGYTF. CDR3 DNA: TGTGCCAGCACCGGGACAGGGTTCAGTGGCTACACCTTC.

This clonotype was counted ten times or more. A much larger clone sits a single nucleotide away, making a read error possible. The chain links TRBV14 to TRBJ2-5; D is uncertain. CDR1 and CDR2 (germline): SGHDN, FVKESK. There are 17 residues in the CDR3. The CDR3 nucleotides are TGTGCCAGCAGCCAAGGTACCGTTTCCCGGACGCAAGCGACCCAGTACTTC. The encoded protein is CASSQGTVSRTQATQYF.

Relative to its sample, this clonotype is medium-sized (0.01 to 0.1%). The chain carries TRBV18 and TRBJ2-3; D gene uncertain. Germline CDR1 KGHSH, CDR2 LQKENI. The CDR3 is 12 residues long. V was shortened by 2 bases and J by 6 bases, with 6 bases between the two germline ends. In nucleotides, the CDR3 is TGTGCCAGCTCACCAAGTATGGATACGCAGTATTTT. Amino acids: CASSPSMDTQYF.

The chain is built from TRBV20-1 and TRBJ2-1; the match to TRBD2 covers 7 bases. The V gene's germline CDR1 is DFQATT and CDR2 SNEGSKA (reference sequence). CDR3 length equals 12 residues. The CDR3 DNA reads TGCAGCTGGCGGCTAGCGGTGAATGAGCAGTTCTTC. As protein: CSWRLAVNEQFF.

This clonotype counts as medium-sized. The chain is built from TRBV7-8 and TRBJ2-7; D is unresolved. V lost 4 bases, J lost 9 bases, and 22 bases lay in between. The CDR3 runs 15 residues. The germline gives CDR1 SGHVS, CDR2 FQNEAQ. The CDR3 spells CASSSQTRQGPWQYF. The CDR3 DNA sequence: TGTGCCAGCAGCTCCCAGACAAGGCAAGGGCCTTGGCAGTACTTC. Combining the CDR3 with reference TRBV7-8 and TRBJ2-7 gives the whole variable domain GAGVSQSPRYKVAKRGQDVALRCDPISGHVSLFWYQQALGQGPEFLTYFQNEAQLDKSGLPSDRFFAERPEGSVSTLKIQRTQQEDSAVYLCASSSQTRQGPWQYFGPGTRLTVT.

The chain has TRBV5-1 and TRBJ1-6, with D unresolved. Germline-derived CDR1 and CDR2 are SGHRS and YFSETQ. The length of the CDR3 is 13 residues. The V and J ends lost 4 bases and 8 bases respectively, with 10 bases between them. The CDR3: CASSPTGDSPLHF. The CDR3 DNA sequence: TGCGCCAGCAGCCCGACGGGTGATTCACCCCTCCACTTT. The full variable domain, completed using reference TRBV5-1 and TRBJ1-6, is KAGVTQTPRYLIKTRGQQVTLSCSPISGHRSVSWYQQTPGQGLQFLFEYFSETQRNKGNFPGRFSGRQFSNSRSEMNVSTLELGDSALYLCASSPTGDSPLHFGNGTRLTVT.

Many counts were recorded for this clonotype. Since a much larger clone is just one base distant, this may be a read error. V usage is TRBV6-5 and J usage is TRBJ2-1, with D possibly being TRBD1 (8 bases). V gave up 8 bases and J gave up 6 bases, with 20 bases separating them. This CDR3 spans 15 amino acids. Germline lookup yields CDR1 MNHEY and CDR2 SVGAGI. The CDR3 spells CASARGTGGGNEQFF. As DNA, the CDR3 is TGTGCCAGCGCCCGCGGAACAGGGGGGGGCAATGAGCAGTTCTTC.

The chain joins TRBV20-1 to TRBJ1-6, with 7 positions matching TRBD1. Looked up from germline, CDR1 is DFQATT and CDR2 is SNEGSKA (reference sequence). J was trimmed by 5 bases and V by 5 bases; bases with no gene match: 6. The CDR3 extends over 14 amino acids. CDR3 nucleotide sequence: TGCAGTGCTCGGCCGGGACAGCATAATTCACCCCTCCACTTT. Its protein is CSARPGQHNSPLHF.

This clonotype was observed at least ten times. Since a much larger clone is just one base distant, this may be a read error. V is TRBV5-4 and J is TRBJ1-2, with D possibly being TRBD1 (5 bases). Trimming pared 3 bases from V and 3 bases from J, leaving 12 bases between. Germline values: CDR1 SGHNT, CDR2 YYREEE (reference sequence). The CDR3 covers 14 residues. CDR3 loop: CASSSTAADYGYTF. In DNA form, the CDR3 reads TGTGCCAGCAGCTCGACAGCAGCCGACTATGGCTACACCTTC.

This clonotype was counted ten times or more. A much larger clone lies a single base off, so this may be a read error. The chain is built from TRBV6-1 and TRBJ1-5; the D is unclear. This CDR3 comprises 15 residues. Germline assignment: CDR1 MNHNS and CDR2 SASEGT. DNA for the CDR3: TGTGCCAGCAGTCAAGCCGACGGGGGCAATCAGCCCCAGCATTTT. It encodes CASSQADGGNQPQHF.

The gene calls are TRBV12-3 or TRBV12-4 and TRBJ1-6, with 7 positions matching TRBD1. The CDR3 spans 15 residues. The V gene end was trimmed by 7 bases and the J gene end by 7 bases; junction bases not matched to a gene: 10. CDR3 amino acids: CASTRRGSDNSPLHF. CDR3 nucleotide sequence: TGTGCCAGCACCCGCAGGGGGTCGGACAATTCACCCCTCCACTTT.

This clonotype was seen ten or more times. This chain joins TRBV7-2 and TRBJ1-5, with 7 nucleotides matching TRBD1. With 1 base clipped from V and 0 bases from J, the junction kept 6 bases outside the gene matches. The CDR3 runs to 17 residues. The germline V gene has CDR1 SGHTA and CDR2 FQGNSA. DNA for the CDR3: TGTGCCAGCAGCTTAGGTCAGGGGGTCCCTAGCAATCAGCCCCAGCATTTT. Amino acids: CASSLGQGVPSNQPQHF.

The rearrangement joins TRBV20-1 to TRBJ2-1; 14 bases agree with TRBD2. The germline CDR1 and CDR2 sequences are DFQATT and SNEGSKA (reference sequence). The CDR3 has 17 residues. The V gene end was trimmed by 6 bases and the J gene end by 8 bases; junction bases not matched to a gene: 15. The CDR3 protein is CSAEGLAGGSIGDEQFF. The CDR3 DNA reads as TGCAGTGCGGAAGGACTAGCGGGAGGAAGTATTGGTGATGAGCAGTTCTTC.

The rearrangement links TRBV11-1 to TRBJ2-2; TRBD1 aligns across 11 bases. CDR1 and CDR2 from the germline V gene are SGHAT and FQDESV (reference sequence). V was pared by 8 bases and J by 1 base, with 6 bases of the junction left unmatched. The CDR3 runs 16 residues. CDR3 DNA: TGTGCCAGCCGTACGGGGACAGGGGGGAACACCGGGGAGCTGTTTTTT. This translates into CASRTGTGGNTGELFF.

The J gene is TRBJ2-7, the V gene TRBV7-2, with 9 bases lining up with TRBD2. V lost 5 bases and J lost 2; bases outside the gene matches: 10. Germline V gene lookup returns CDR1 SGHTA and CDR2 FQGNSA. This CDR3 comprises 16 residues. CDR3 sequence: CASSPEWVAGAYEQYF. The CDR3 region has the DNA TGTGCCAGCAGCCCAGAGTGGGTAGCGGGGGCCTACGAGCAGTACTTC.

Many counts were recorded for this clonotype. This may be a read error: a much more frequent sequence differs by one nucleotide. The CDR3 loop reads CASSRYGYTF. The CDR3 DNA reads TGTGCCAGCAGTCGTTATGGCTACACCTTC. The gene calls are TRBV6-1 and TRBJ1-2; D ambiguous. The germline V gene encodes CDR1 MNHNS and CDR2 SASEGT. CDR3 length: 10 amino acids. The V end was cut by 5 bases, the J end by 5 bases, with 3 bases between.

This chain joins TRBV5-1 and TRBJ2-7; 10 bases align to TRBD1. This CDR3 contains 12 residues. The V gene end was trimmed by 6 bases and the J gene end by 7 bases; junction bases not matched to a gene: 4. Germline values: CDR1 SGHRS, CDR2 YFSETQ. The DNA of the CDR3 is TGCGCCAGCACGGGACAGGGGAAAGAGCAGTACTTC. This translates into CASTGQGKEQYF.

This sequence joins TRBV5-1 and TRBJ2-3; TRBD2 matches at 8 bases. Trimming removed 1 base from V and 1 base from J; junction bases left unmatched: 2. The CDR3 runs to 15 residues. Germline V gene sequence: CDR1 SGHRS, CDR2 YFSETQ. The CDR3 protein is CASSLISGGTDTQYF. CDR3 coding DNA: TGCGCCAGCAGCTTGATTAGCGGGGGCACAGATACGCAGTATTTT.

The table lists this clonotype with many counts. The rearrangement uses TRBV20-1 and TRBJ1-4; D remains unclear. V was shortened by 1 base and J by 2 bases, with 14 bases between the two germline ends. The CDR3 runs to 16 residues. CDR1 and CDR2 from the germline V gene are DFQATT and SNEGSKA (reference sequence). CDR3 coding DNA: TGCAGTGCTAGAGGCGCTCTACTAGGGACTAATGAAAAACTGTTTTTT. Protein: CSARGALLGTNEKLFF.

About this clonotype: One junction end disagrees with the germline gene, perhaps due to a read error. The chain combines TRBV19 with TRBJ2-1, with D perhaps matching TRBD2 (7 bases). CDR1 LNHDA and CDR2 SQIVND come from the germline V gene (reference sequence). The CDR3 loop spans 14 amino acids. CDR3 in DNA: TGTGCCACTGCCGGGACGGGGGGCATTTATGAGCAGTCCTTC. Its translation is CATAGTGGIYEQSF.

CDR3 residues: CASSFRLAGGKYNEQFF. CDR3 coding DNA: TGTGCCAGCAGCTTTAGACTAGCGGGGGGAAAGTACAATGAGCAGTTCTTC. The V gene is TRBV7-8, the J gene TRBJ2-1; TRBD2 matches 13 bases. The CDR3 contains 17 residues. Germline CDR1 and CDR2: SGHVS and FQNEAQ. V trimming: 3 bases; J trimming: 4 bases; junction bases outside the gene matches: 6.

The chain links TRBV16 to TRBJ1-5; D gene ambiguous. V lost 1 base and J 8 bases, leaving 3 bases between the germline ends. CDR1 is KGHSY and CDR2 is FQNENV in the germline V gene. The CDR3 is made up of 11 amino acids. In DNA, the CDR3 is TGTGCCAGCAGCCAATTAGAGCCCCAGCATTTT. Translating it yields CASSQLEPQHF.

This clonotype was counted only a few times. The chain recombines TRBV7-2 with TRBJ2-5; D uncertain. CDR3 length: 13 amino acids. CDR1 is SGHTA, CDR2 FQGNSA, per germline. V lost 1 base, J lost 1 base, and 4 bases lay in between. CDR3 loop: CASSLVPQETQYF. CDR3 coding DNA: TGTGCCAGCAGCTTAGTCCCCCAAGAGACCCAGTACTTC.

This clonotype has ten or more counts. The rearrangement links TRBV19 to TRBJ2-7; TRBD2 is a possible D gene (6 bases). The length of the CDR3 is 14 residues. Looked up from germline, CDR1 is LNHDA and CDR2 is SQIVND (reference sequence). Trimming shortened V by 2 bases and J by 3 bases, and 11 bases separated the two germline ends. CDR3 region: CASSITGGIYEQYF. DNA for the CDR3: TGTGCCAGTAGTATAACCGGGGGAATCTACGAGCAGTACTTC.

This clonotype has at least ten counts. Just one base apart from a much larger clone, this may be a read error. The gene calls are TRBV6-1 and TRBJ2-2; 8 nucleotides match TRBD1. The V gene's germline CDR1 is MNHNS and CDR2 SASEGT. The CDR3 is 16 amino acids. V lost 10 bases, J lost 1 base, and 11 bases stayed unmatched. CDR3 sequence: CANRQTGTGNTGELFF. The CDR3, as DNA: TGTGCCAACCGACAGACCGGGACAGGGAACACCGGGGAGCTGTTTTTT.

Comment on this clonotype: A much larger clone is a single base away; this may be a read error. The CDR3 loop is CSAPGQGRNTEAFF. CDR3 in DNA: TGCAGTGCCCCAGGACAGGGGCGGAACACTGAAGCTTTCTTT. The chain recombines TRBV20-1 with TRBJ1-1, with 9 nucleotides matching TRBD1. Germline V gene lookup returns CDR1 DFQATT and CDR2 SNEGSKA (reference sequence). The CDR3 is made up of 14 amino acids. Trimming took 6 bases from V and 1 from J; bases not matched to a gene: 6.

This clonotype was recorded many times. V gene TRBV7-2 combines with J gene TRBJ1-3; no definite D call. V gave up 1 base and J gave up 4 bases, with 11 bases separating them. The CDR3 is 15 residues long. The germline V gene has CDR1 SGHTA and CDR2 FQGNSA. CDR3 sequence: CASSLDTNSGNTIYF. DNA of the CDR3: TGTGCCAGCAGCTTAGACACCAACTCAGGAAACACCATATATTTT. Variable domain in full (rest from reference TRBV7-2 and TRBJ1-3): GAGVSQSPSNKVTEKGKDVELRCDPISGHTALYWYRQSLGQGLEFLIYFQGNSAPDKSGLPSDRFSAERTGGSVSTLTIQRTQQEDSAVYLCASSLDTNSGNTIYFGEGSWLTVV.